This TCR beta chain was identified during a study of cytomegalovirus exposure and HLA in healthy donors. There are a few counts of this clone. Within the sample, other DNA sequences also encode this same CDR3. This CDR3 spans 11 amino acids. Germline V lookup: CDR1 LNHDA, CDR2 SQIVND (reference sequence). Trimming removed 4 bases from V and 4 bases from J, with 5 bases in between. This PCR relied on a set of 60 Vbeta primers and 13 Jbeta primers. The protocol was immunoSEQ multiplex PCR, while the TCRdb copy is restricted to in-frame clones and leaves out a portion. The sample records some 150,000 clones, more than 65% being singletons.

This TCR was recovered from a woman aged 30 to 39 in good health and CMV-seronegative. The specimen was PBMCs. The rearrangement links TRBV19 to TRBJ2-7; the D gene is possibly TRBD1 (5 bases). CDR3 loop: CASSTGYEQYF. The CDR3 DNA sequence: TGTGCCAGTAGTACAGGGTACGAGCAGTACTTC.